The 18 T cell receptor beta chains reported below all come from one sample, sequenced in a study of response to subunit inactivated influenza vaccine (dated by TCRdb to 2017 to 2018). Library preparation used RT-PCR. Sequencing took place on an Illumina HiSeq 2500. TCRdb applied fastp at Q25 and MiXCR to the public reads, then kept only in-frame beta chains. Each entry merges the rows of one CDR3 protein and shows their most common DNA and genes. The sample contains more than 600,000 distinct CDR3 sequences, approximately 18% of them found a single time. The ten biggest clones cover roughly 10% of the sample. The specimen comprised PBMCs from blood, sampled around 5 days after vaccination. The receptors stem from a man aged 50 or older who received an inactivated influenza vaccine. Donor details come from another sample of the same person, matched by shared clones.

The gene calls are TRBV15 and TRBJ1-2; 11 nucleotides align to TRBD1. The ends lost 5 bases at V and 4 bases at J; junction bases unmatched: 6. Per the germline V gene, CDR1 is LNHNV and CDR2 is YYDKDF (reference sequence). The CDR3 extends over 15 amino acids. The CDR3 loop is CATSPDRGRLYGYTF. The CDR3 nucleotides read TGTGCCACCAGCCCGGACAGGGGGCGACTCTATGGCTACACCTTC. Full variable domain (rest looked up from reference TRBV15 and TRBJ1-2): DAMVIQNPRYQVTQFGKPVTLSCSQTLNHNVMYWYQQKSSQAPKLLFHYYDKDFNNEADTPDNFQSRRPNTSFCFLDIRSPGLGDTAMYLCATSPDRGRLYGYTFGSGTRLTVV.

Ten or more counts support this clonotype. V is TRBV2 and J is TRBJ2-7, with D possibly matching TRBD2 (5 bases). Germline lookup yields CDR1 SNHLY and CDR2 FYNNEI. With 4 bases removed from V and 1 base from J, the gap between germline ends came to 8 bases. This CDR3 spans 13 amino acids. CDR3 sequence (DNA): TGTGCCAGCAGTGTTACGGGGTCCTACGAGCAGTACTTC. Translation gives CASSVTGSYEQYF.

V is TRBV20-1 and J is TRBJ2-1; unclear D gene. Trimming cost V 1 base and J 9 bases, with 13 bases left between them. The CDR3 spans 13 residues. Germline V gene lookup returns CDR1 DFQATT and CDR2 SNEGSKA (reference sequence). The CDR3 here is CSARVNPSLEQFF. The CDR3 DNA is TGCAGTGCTAGAGTCAACCCCTCCCTTGAGCAGTTCTTC.

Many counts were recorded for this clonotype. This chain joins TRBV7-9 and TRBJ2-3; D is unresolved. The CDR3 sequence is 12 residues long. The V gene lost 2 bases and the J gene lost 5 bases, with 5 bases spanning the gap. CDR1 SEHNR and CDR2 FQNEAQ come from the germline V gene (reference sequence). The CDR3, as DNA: TGTGCCAGCAGCTTATCTGTAGATACGCAGTATTTT. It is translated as CASSLSVDTQYF.

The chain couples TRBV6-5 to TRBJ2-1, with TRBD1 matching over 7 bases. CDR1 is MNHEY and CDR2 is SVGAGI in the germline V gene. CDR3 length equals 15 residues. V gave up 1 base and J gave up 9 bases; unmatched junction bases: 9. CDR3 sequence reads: CASSYLLQGKGEQFF. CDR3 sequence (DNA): TGTGCCAGCAGTTACTTATTACAGGGGAAGGGTGAGCAGTTCTTC.

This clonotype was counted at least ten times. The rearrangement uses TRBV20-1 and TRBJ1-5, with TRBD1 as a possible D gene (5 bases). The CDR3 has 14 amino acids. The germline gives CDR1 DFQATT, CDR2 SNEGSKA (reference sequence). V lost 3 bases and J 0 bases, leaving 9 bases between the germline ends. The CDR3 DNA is TGCAGTGCTAGGGACGGACATAGCAATCAGCCCCAGCATTTT. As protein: CSARDGHSNQPQHF.

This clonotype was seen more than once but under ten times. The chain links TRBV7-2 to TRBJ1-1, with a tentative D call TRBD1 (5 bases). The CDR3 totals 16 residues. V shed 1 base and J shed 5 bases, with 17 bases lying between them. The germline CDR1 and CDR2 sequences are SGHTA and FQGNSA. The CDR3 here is CASSLVVAGWGTEAFF. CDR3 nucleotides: TGTGCCAGCAGCTTAGTTGTAGCAGGGTGGGGGACTGAAGCTTTCTTT.

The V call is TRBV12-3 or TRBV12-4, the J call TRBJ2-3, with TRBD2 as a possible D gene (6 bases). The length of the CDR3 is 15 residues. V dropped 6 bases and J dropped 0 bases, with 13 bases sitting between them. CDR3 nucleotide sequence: TGTGCCAGCAGGTACAGTAGCGGTAGCACAGATACGCAGTATTTT. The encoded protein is CASRYSSGSTDTQYF.

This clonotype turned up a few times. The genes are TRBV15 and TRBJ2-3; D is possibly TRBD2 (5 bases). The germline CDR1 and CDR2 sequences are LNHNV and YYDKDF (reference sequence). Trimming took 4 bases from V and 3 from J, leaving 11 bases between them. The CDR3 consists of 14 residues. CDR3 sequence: CATSTGKRTDTQYF. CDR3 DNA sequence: TGTGCCACCAGCACTGGGAAGCGGACAGATACGCAGTATTTT.

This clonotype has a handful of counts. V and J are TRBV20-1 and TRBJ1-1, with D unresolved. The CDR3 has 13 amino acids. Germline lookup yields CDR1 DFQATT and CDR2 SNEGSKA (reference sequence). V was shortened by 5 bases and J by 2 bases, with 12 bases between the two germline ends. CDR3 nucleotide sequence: TGCAGTGCTGAACAAAGAGCCAACACTGAAGCTTTCTTT. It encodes CSAEQRANTEAFF.

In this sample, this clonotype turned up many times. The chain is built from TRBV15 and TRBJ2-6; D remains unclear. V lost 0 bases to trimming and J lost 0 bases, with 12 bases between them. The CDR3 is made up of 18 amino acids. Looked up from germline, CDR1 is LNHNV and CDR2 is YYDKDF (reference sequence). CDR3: CATSRDQTQYSGANVLTF. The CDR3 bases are TGTGCCACCAGCAGAGATCAAACCCAATACTCTGGGGCCAACGTCCTGACTTTC.

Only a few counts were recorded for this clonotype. CDR3 sequence: CASSSARAPRAEEQFF. The CDR3, as DNA: TGTGCCAGCAGCTCCGCCAGGGCCCCGCGGGCAGAGGAGCAGTTCTTC. The chain employs TRBV11-2 and TRBJ2-1; tentatively, D is TRBD1 or TRBD2 (5 bases each). The CDR3 sequence is 16 residues long. Trimming cost V 4 bases and J 10 bases, with 23 bases left between them. Germline CDR1 SGHAT, CDR2 FQNNGV.

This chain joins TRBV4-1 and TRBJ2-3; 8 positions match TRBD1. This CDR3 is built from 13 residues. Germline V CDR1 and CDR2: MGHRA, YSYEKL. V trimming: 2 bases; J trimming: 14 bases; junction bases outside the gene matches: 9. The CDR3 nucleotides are TGCGCCAGCAGCCAAATGGGGACAGGACCGGCGTATTTT. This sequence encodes CASSQMGTGPAYF.

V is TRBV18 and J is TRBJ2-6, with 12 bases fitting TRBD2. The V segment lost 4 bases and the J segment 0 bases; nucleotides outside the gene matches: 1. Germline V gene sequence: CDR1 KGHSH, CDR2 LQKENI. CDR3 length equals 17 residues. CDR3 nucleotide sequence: TGTGCCAGCTCACGGACTAGCGGGGCCTCTGGGGCCAACGTCCTGACTTTC. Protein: CASSRTSGASGANVLTF.

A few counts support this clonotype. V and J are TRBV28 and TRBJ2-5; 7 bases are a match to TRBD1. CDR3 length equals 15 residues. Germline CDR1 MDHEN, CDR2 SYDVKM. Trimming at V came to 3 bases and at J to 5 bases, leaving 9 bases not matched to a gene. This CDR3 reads CASSFGQGVWETQYF. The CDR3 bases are TGTGCCAGCAGTTTTGGCCAGGGGGTGTGGGAGACCCAGTACTTC.

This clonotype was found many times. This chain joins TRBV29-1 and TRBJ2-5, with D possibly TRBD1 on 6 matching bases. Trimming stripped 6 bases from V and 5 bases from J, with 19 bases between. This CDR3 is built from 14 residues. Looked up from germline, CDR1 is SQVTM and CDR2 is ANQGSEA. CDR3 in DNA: TGCAGCGTAGCCGGGACAATCATTTGGGAGACCCAGTACTTC. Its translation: CSVAGTIIWETQYF. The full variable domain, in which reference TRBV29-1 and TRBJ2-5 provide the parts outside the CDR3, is SAVISQKPSRDICQRGTSLTIQCQVDSQVTMMFWYRQQPGQSLTLIATANQGSEATYESGFVIDKFPISRPNLTFSTLTVSNMSPEDSSIYLCSVAGTIIWETQYFGPGTRLLVL.

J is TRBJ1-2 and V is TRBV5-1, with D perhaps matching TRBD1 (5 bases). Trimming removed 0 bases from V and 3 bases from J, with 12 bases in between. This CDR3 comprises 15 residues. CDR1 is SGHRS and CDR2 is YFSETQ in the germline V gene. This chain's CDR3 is CASSLEGKGHYGYTF. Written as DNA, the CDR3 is TGCGCCAGCAGCTTGGAGGGGAAGGGGCACTATGGCTACACCTTC.

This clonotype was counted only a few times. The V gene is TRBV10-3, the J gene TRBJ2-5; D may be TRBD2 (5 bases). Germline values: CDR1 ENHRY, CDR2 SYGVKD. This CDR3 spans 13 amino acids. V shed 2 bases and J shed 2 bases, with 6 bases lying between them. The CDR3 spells CAISEGEQETQYF. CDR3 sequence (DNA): TGTGCCATCAGTGAGGGGGAGCAAGAGACCCAGTACTTC.